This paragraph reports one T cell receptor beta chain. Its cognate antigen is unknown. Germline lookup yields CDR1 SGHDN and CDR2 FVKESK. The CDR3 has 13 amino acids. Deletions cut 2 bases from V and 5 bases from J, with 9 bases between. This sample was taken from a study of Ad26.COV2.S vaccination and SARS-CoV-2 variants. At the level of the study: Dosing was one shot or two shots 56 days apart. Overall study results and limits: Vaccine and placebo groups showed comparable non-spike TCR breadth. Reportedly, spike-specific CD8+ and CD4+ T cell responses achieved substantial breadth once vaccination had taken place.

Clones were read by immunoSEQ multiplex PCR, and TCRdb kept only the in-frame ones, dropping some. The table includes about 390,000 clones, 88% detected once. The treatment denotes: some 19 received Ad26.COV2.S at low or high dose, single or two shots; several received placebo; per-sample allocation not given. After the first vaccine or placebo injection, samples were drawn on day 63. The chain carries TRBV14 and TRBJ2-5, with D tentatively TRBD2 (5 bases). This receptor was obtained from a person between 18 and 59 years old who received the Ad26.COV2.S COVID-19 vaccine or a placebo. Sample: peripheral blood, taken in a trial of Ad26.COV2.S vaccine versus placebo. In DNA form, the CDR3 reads TGTGCCAGCAGCCAAAGGGAGCGGGAGACCCAGTACTTC. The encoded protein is CASSQRERETQYF.